The 30 T cell receptor beta chains listed next were all sequenced from one sample in a study of blood T cell repertoires in COVID-19. Method: immunoSEQ multiplex PCR; TCRdb's copy keeps in-frame clones and lacks some. The table records approximately 80,000 clones, almost 85% of them present only once. Sequencing was done on a sample of peripheral blood. These receptors were taken from a man aged 60 to 75 with acute or convalescent COVID-19.

The gene calls are TRBV5-4 and TRBJ2-1, with D perhaps TRBD2 (5 bases). Germline V lookup: CDR1 SGHNT, CDR2 YYREEE (reference sequence). The CDR3 consists of 12 residues. V lost 5 bases and J 9 bases, leaving 12 bases between the germline ends. CDR3 sequence (DNA): TGTGCCAGCAGTCAGGACTCGGGTGAGCAGTTCTTC. Its translation is CASSQDSGEQFF.

This clone was counted a single time. This rearrangement joins TRBV5-1 to TRBJ2-1; possible D gene TRBD2, 6 bases. There are 14 residues in the CDR3. V was pared by 0 bases and J by 6 bases, with 10 bases between. The germline gives CDR1 SGHRS, CDR2 YFSETQ. Written as DNA, the CDR3 is TGCGCCAGCAGCTTGGGCGGGACGGGCAATGAGCAGTTCTTC. Protein sequence: CASSLGGTGNEQFF.

The chain links TRBV19 to TRBJ1-3; perhaps TRBD1 as D (5 bases). Germline values: CDR1 LNHDA, CDR2 SQIVND (reference sequence). V lost 1 base and J lost 7, with 11 bases in between. CDR3 length equals 14 residues. The CDR3 reads CASSIGGAANTIYF. The CDR3 DNA follows: TGTGCCAGTAGTATAGGTGGGGCCGCTAACACCATATATTTT.

This sequence joins TRBV2 and TRBJ1-2; 10 positions match TRBD1. From germline, CDR1 is SNHLY and CDR2 FYNNEI. V lost 8 bases to trimming and J lost 8 bases; unmatched junction nucleotides: 8. The CDR3 runs 13 residues. CDR3 sequence: CASARQGAQGYTF. In DNA form, the CDR3 reads TGTGCCAGCGCCCGACAGGGGGCGCAGGGCTACACCTTC. Using reference TRBV2 and TRBJ1-2 for the parts outside the CDR3, the full variable domain is EPEVTQTPSHQVTQMGQEVILRCVPISNHLYFYWYRQILGQKVEFLVSFYNNEISEKSEIFDDQFSVERPDGSNFTLKIRSTKLEDSAMYFCASARQGAQGYTFGSGTRLTVV.

This clone was detected a few times. The gene calls are TRBV2 and TRBJ1-5; D ambiguous. Per the germline V gene, CDR1 is SNHLY and CDR2 is FYNNEI. V was trimmed by 5 bases and J by 9 bases, leaving 11 bases between them. CDR3 length equals 12 residues. The CDR3 coding sequence is TGTGCCAGCAGTATCGCGGGTCGGCCCCAGCATTTT. Translating it yields CASSIAGRPQHF.

J is TRBJ2-1 and V is TRBV5-8; possibly TRBD2 for D (6 bases). Germline V lookup: CDR1 SGHTS, CDR2 YDEGEE. V dropped 2 bases and J dropped 9 bases, with 24 bases sitting between them. The CDR3 is made up of 17 amino acids. The CDR3 region has the DNA TGTGCCAGCAGCTTTCTCGGGGCCGGCGGGATAAGGGGTGAGCAGTTCTTC. This encodes CASSFLGAGGIRGEQFF.

The table lists this clone with a count of one. This chain joins TRBV7-2 and TRBJ2-5, with no clear D. Trimming took off 5 bases at V and 5 bases at J, with 3 bases between the two ends. Germline CDR1 and CDR2: SGHTA and FQGNSA. CDR3 size: 10 residues. Here the CDR3 DNA reads TGTGCCAGCAGCGCGGAGACCCAGTACTTC. It specifies CASSAETQYF. The full variable domain, rest sourced from reference TRBV7-2 and TRBJ2-5, is GAGVSQSPSNKVTEKGKDVELRCDPISGHTALYWYRQSLGQGLEFLIYFQGNSAPDKSGLPSDRFSAERTGGSVSTLTIQRTQQEDSAVYLCASSAETQYFGPGTRLLVL.

The chain recombines TRBV18 with TRBJ1-1; D may be TRBD1 (5 bases). Germline CDR1 and CDR2: KGHSH and LQKENI. Deletions cut 3 bases from V and 4 bases from J, with 9 bases between. This CDR3 is built from 13 residues. DNA for the CDR3: TGTGCCAGCTCACCCCCAGGGTTCACTGAAGCTTTCTTT. Its protein product is CASSPPGFTEAFF.

This clone was seen just once. The J gene is TRBJ2-1, the V gene TRBV3-1 (or the pseudogene TRBV3-2); D uncertain. Per germline, CDR1 LGHDT and CDR2 YNNKEL (reference sequence). This CDR3 comprises 14 residues. Trimming left V 4 bases short and J 0 bases short, with 7 bases between. CDR3 region: CASSLLGSYNEQFF. CDR3 bases: TGTGCCAGCAGCCTCCTCGGCTCCTACAATGAGCAGTTCTTC.

J is TRBJ2-7 and V is TRBV9, with TRBD1 identical over 7 bases. This CDR3 has 14 residues. After removal of 4 bases from V and 3 bases from J, the junction contained 7 bases not matched to a gene. CDR1 is SGDLS and CDR2 is YYNGEE in the germline V gene. This chain's CDR3 is CASSPTGQVYEQYF. CDR3 DNA: TGTGCCAGCAGCCCCACCGGACAGGTCTACGAGCAGTACTTC. Full variable domain (missing parts from reference TRBV9 and TRBJ2-7): DSGVTQTPKHLITATGQRVTLRCSPRSGDLSVYWYQQSLDQGLQFLIQYYNGEERAKGNILERFSAQQFPDLHSELNLSSLELGDSALYFCASSPTGQVYEQYFGPGTRLTVT.

The CDR3 DNA reads TGTGCCAGCAGCCCACGGACTAGCGGCACAGATACGCAGTATTTT. The encoded protein is CASSPRTSGTDTQYF. This rearrangement joins TRBV7-9 to TRBJ2-3; 9 nucleotides align to TRBD2. This CDR3 is 15 amino acids long. Per germline, CDR1 SEHNR and CDR2 FQNEAQ (reference sequence). The ends lost 5 bases at V and 1 base at J; junction bases unmatched: 4.

The chain joins TRBV7-2 to TRBJ1-5; 7 bases fit TRBD1. Germline V gene data show CDR1 as SGHTA and CDR2 as FQGNSA. V was pared by 4 bases and J by 7 bases, with 4 bases of the junction left unmatched. CDR3 length equals 13 residues. The CDR3 DNA sequence: TGTGCCAGCAGCTATGACAGGGACCAGCCCCAGCATTTT. Translated, it gives CASSYDRDQPQHF.

The chain recombines TRBV28 with TRBJ2-3; no reliable D call. This CDR3 comprises 15 residues. Germline assignment: CDR1 MDHEN and CDR2 SYDVKM. With 5 bases removed from V and 5 bases from J, the gap between germline ends came to 17 bases. CDR3 residues: CASSLSPIRIDTQYF. CDR3 coding DNA: TGTGCCAGCAGTCTATCCCCGATCAGGATAGATACGCAGTATTTT.

The rearrangement uses TRBV19 and TRBJ2-7; D might be TRBD1 (6 bases). The V gene lost 3 bases and the J gene lost 2 bases, with 11 bases spanning the gap. CDR1 LNHDA and CDR2 SQIVND come from the germline V gene (reference sequence). The CDR3 runs 14 residues. CDR3 bases: TGTGCCAGTAGTATCCAGGGGCGGACCTACGAGCAGTACTTC. Protein: CASSIQGRTYEQYF.

V gene TRBV3-1 (or the pseudogene TRBV3-2) combines with J gene TRBJ1-3; D unclear. Per germline, CDR1 LGHDT and CDR2 YNNKEL (reference sequence). CDR3 length equals 15 residues. The V gene lost 0 bases and the J gene lost 0 bases, with 6 bases spanning the gap. The CDR3 reads CASSQDVLSGNTIYF. CDR3 coding DNA: TGTGCCAGCAGCCAAGATGTCCTCTCTGGAAACACCATATATTTT.

The V call is TRBV9, the J call TRBJ2-7; 12 bases align to TRBD2. CDR1 and CDR2 from the germline V gene are SGDLS and YYNGEE. There are 15 residues in the CDR3. The trim removed 4 bases at V and 3 bases at J, leaving 5 bases unmatched. The CDR3 DNA sequence: TGTGCCAGCAGCCCCGGGACTAGCGGGCGCTACGAGCAGTACTTC. It translates to CASSPGTSGRYEQYF.

This chain joins TRBV3-1 (or the pseudogene TRBV3-2) and TRBJ1-1; possibly TRBD1 for D (5 bases). CDR1 LGHDT and CDR2 YNNKEL come from the germline V gene (reference sequence). V shed 6 bases and J shed 3 bases, with 11 bases lying between them. The CDR3 is 13 residues long. CDR3: CASSGDSHTEAFF. CDR3 DNA: TGTGCCAGCAGTGGAGACAGCCACACTGAAGCTTTCTTT.

This clone was seen more than once but under ten times. The chain uses TRBV30 and TRBJ2-7; possibly TRBD2 for D (5 bases). This CDR3 is 12 amino acids long. Trimming removed 0 bases from V and 5 bases from J, with 8 bases in between. Germline V gene lookup returns CDR1 GTSNPN and CDR2 SVGIG (reference sequence). The CDR3 DNA sequence: TGTGCCTGGAGTGTGACGGGAAACGAGCAGTACTTC. Its translation is CAWSVTGNEQYF.

This clone is labeled medium-sized. The genes are TRBV19 and TRBJ2-7; D is unresolved. V was shortened by 1 base and J by 3 bases, with 10 bases between the two germline ends. The germline CDR1 and CDR2 sequences are LNHDA and SQIVND (reference sequence). CDR3 length: 14 residues. Written as DNA, the CDR3 is TGTGCCAGTAGTATAGTATTACAAAACTACGAGCAGTACTTC. As protein: CASSIVLQNYEQYF.

The gene calls are TRBV14 and TRBJ1-2, with 8 bases aligning to TRBD1. The CDR3 contains 14 residues. CDR1 and CDR2 from the germline V gene are SGHDN and FVKESK. V shed 2 bases and J 8 bases; nucleotides not matched to a gene: 7. The CDR3 sequence: CASSQIQGEVGYTF. The CDR3 region has the DNA TGTGCCAGCAGCCAAATACAGGGGGAAGTCGGCTACACCTTC.

A few counts support this clone. The chain joins TRBV4-3 to TRBJ2-7; a weak D match, TRBD1 (5 bases). CDR1 LGHNA and CDR2 YSLEER come from the germline V gene. This CDR3 contains 12 residues. V was pared by 4 bases and J by 5 bases, with 9 bases between. This chain's CDR3 is CASSLRGNEQYF. In nucleotides, the CDR3 is TGCGCCAGCAGCCTTAGGGGTAACGAGCAGTACTTC.

V usage is TRBV20-1 and J usage is TRBJ2-2; 9 bases are shared with TRBD2. J gave up 5 bases and V 3 bases, and 4 bases lay outside the gene matches. CDR3 length equals 14 residues. Germline V gene sequence: CDR1 DFQATT, CDR2 SNEGSKA (reference sequence). The CDR3 DNA follows: TGCAGTGCTAGTAGGCGGGAGGGGACCGGGGAGCTGTTTTTT. Its translation is CSASRREGTGELFF.

V and J are TRBV27 and TRBJ2-7; a possible D gene is TRBD2 (5 bases). Germline V CDR1 and CDR2: MNHEY, SMNVEV (reference sequence). V dropped 1 base and J dropped 5 bases, with 15 bases sitting between them. The CDR3 loop spans 15 amino acids. CDR3 nucleotides: TGTGCCAGCAGTTTATGGACGGACTCCGTCCACGAGCAGTACTTC. Protein sequence: CASSLWTDSVHEQYF.

V and J are TRBV2 and TRBJ2-3; D possibly corresponds to TRBD2 (5 bases). The ends were cut back, 7 bases at V and 3 bases at J, with 17 bases in the middle. The length of the CDR3 is 15 residues. Germline V gives CDR1 SNHLY, CDR2 FYNNEI. In DNA, the CDR3 is TGTGCCAGCATTACGGACGCGGGTGGGACAGATACGCAGTATTTT. This encodes CASITDAGGTDTQYF.

The rearrangement links TRBV18 to TRBJ2-1; perhaps TRBD2 as D (6 bases). The CDR3 runs to 14 residues. Germline values: CDR1 KGHSH, CDR2 LQKENI. The V gene lost 8 bases and the J gene lost 7 bases, with 18 bases spanning the gap. The CDR3 loop is CASGTLRGRNEQFF. The CDR3 nucleotides read TGTGCCAGCGGGACTCTGAGGGGAAGGAATGAGCAGTTCTTC.

The rearrangement links TRBV18 to TRBJ1-1, with a weak D call TRBD1 (5 bases). Germline assignment: CDR1 KGHSH and CDR2 LQKENI. V shed 3 bases and J shed 4 bases, with 9 bases lying between them. The CDR3 is 13 amino acids. CDR3 sequence reads: CASSPLDSTEAFF. Here the CDR3 DNA reads TGTGCCAGCTCACCCCTCGACAGCACTGAAGCTTTCTTT.

The chain joins TRBV5-8 to TRBJ2-4, with 8 bases identical to TRBD1. The CDR3 covers 17 residues. Germline V gene lookup returns CDR1 SGHTS and CDR2 YDEGEE. Trimming removed 4 bases from V and 1 base from J; junction bases left unmatched: 10. The CDR3 coding sequence is TGTGCCAGCAGCCCATGGGACAGGTTATTTGCCAAAAACATTCAGTACTTC. Translated: CASSPWDRLFAKNIQYF.

This rearrangement joins TRBV2 to TRBJ2-7, with 12 bases that match TRBD2. The J segment lost 3 bases and the V segment lost 3 bases, leaving 3 bases of the junction unmatched. Germline CDR1 is SNHLY and CDR2 is FYNNEI. The CDR3 length is 15 residues. Written as DNA, the CDR3 is TGTGCCAGCAGTGACCAGACTAGCGGGAGCTACGAGCAGTACTTC. This encodes CASSDQTSGSYEQYF.

A single count supports this clone. The chain couples TRBV7-2 to TRBJ2-1; possible D gene TRBD1, 6 bases. The CDR3 totals 14 residues. V was pared by 2 bases and J by 9 bases, with 14 bases between. Germline CDR1 reads SGHTA; CDR2 reads FQGNSA. CDR3 coding DNA: TGTGCCAGCAGCTTACCCAACAGGGTCCGTGAGCAGTTCTTC. Translated, it gives CASSLPNRVREQFF.

Here the CDR3 DNA reads TGTGCCAGCAGCCCCCGAGAGACCCAGTACTTC. As protein: CASSPRETQYF. The chain uses TRBV2 and TRBJ2-5; D is unresolved. This CDR3 is built from 11 residues. The V end lost 6 bases, the J end lost 4 bases, and 6 bases lay between the germline ends. The germline V gene encodes CDR1 SNHLY and CDR2 FYNNEI.